Detailed here is one T cell receptor beta chain. These data belong to a study of ipilimumab plus nivolumab after autologous stem cell transplantation. As for the study in general: The DLBCL group included primary refractory and relapsed cases.

Assay used: immunoSEQ multiplex PCR; TCRdb lists only in-frame clones, some missing. The sample lists roughly 25,000 clones; about 82% were seen once. The CDR3 contains 11 residues. The V and J ends lost 6 bases and 0 bases respectively, with 2 bases between them. The V gene's germline CDR1 is MNHEY and CDR2 SVGAGI. Patients got ipilimumab 1 mg/kg beginning 14 to 28 days post-transplant. The specimen comprised PBMCs, sampled in a trial of ipilimumab plus nivolumab as post-transplant consolidation. The origin of this receptor is a male donor with diffuse large B-cell lymphoma. The V gene is TRBV6-5, the J gene TRBJ2-5; no reliable D call. This CDR3 is CASRDQETQYF. As DNA, the CDR3 is TGTGCCAGCAGGGACCAAGAGACCCAGTACTTC.